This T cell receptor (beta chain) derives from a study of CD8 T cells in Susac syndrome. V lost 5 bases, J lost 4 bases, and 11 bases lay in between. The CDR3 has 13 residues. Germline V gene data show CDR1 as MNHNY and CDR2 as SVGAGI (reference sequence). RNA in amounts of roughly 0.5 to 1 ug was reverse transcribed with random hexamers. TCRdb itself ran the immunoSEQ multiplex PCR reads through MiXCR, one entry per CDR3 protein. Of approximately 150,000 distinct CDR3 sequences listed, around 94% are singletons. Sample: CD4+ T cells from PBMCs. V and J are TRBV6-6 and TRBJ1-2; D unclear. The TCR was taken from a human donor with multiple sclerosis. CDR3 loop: CASSPYAIYGYTF. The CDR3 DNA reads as TGTGCCAGCAGTCCCTACGCGATCTATGGCTACACCTTC.